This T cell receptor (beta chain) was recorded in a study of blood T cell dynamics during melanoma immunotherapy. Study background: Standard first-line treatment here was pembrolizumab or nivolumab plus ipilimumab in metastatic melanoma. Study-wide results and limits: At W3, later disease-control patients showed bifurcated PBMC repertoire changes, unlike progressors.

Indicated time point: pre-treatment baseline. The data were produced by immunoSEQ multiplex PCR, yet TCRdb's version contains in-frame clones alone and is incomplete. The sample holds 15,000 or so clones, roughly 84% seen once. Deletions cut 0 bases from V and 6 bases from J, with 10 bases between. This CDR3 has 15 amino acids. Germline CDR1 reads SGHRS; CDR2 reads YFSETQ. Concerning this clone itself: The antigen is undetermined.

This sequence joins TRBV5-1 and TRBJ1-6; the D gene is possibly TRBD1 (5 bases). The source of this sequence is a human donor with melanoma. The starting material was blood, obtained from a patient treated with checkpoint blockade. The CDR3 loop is CASSLATGGNSPLHF. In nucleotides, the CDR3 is TGCGCCAGCAGCTTGGCCACGGGGGGTAATTCACCCCTCCACTTT.